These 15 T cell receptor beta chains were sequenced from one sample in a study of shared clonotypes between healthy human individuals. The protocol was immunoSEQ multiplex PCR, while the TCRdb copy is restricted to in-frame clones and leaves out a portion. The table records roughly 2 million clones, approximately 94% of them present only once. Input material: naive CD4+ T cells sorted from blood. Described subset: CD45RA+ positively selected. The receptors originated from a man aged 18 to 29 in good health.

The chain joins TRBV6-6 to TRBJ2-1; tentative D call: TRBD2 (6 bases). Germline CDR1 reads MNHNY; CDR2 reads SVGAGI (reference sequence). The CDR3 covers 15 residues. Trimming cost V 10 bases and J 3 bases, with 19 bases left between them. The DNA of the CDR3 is TGTGCCACCCTGGGAGGAGGATTTCTCTACAATGAGCAGTTCTTC. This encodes CATLGGGFLYNEQFF.

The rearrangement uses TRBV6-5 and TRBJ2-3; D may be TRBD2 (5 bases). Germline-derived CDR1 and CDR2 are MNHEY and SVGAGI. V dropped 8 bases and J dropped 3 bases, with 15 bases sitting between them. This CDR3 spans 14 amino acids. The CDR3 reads CASRGSPVTDTQYF. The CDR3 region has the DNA TGTGCCAGCCGAGGGTCTCCCGTTACAGATACGCAGTATTTT.

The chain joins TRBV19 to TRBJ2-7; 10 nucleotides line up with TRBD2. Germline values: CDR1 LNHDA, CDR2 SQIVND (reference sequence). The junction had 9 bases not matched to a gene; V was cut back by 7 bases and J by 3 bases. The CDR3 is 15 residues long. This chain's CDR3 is CASTPDGTSVYEQYF. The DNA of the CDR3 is TGTGCCAGTACCCCAGACGGGACTAGCGTCTACGAGCAGTACTTC.

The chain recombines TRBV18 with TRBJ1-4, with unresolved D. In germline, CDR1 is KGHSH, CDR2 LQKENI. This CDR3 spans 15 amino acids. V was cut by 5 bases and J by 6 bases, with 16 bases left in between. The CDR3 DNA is TGTGCCAGCTCATACAGAGCCCAGACGGATGAAAAACTGTTTTTT. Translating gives CASSYRAQTDEKLFF.

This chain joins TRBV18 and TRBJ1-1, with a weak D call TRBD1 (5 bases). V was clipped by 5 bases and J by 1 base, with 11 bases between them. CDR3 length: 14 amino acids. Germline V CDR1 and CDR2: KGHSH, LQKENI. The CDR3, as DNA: TGTGCCAGCTCAATTTTGGGGACGAACACTGAAGCTTTCTTT. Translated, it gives CASSILGTNTEAFF.

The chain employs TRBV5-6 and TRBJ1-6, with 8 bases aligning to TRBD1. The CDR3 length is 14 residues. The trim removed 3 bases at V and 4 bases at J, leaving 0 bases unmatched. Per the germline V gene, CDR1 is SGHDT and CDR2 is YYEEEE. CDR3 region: CASSWDRYNSPLHF. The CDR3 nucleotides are TGTGCCAGCAGCTGGGACAGGTATAATTCACCCCTCCACTTT.

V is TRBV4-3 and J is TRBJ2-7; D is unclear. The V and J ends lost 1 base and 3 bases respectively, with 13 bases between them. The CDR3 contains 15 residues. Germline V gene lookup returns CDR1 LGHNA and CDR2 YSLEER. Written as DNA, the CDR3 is TGCGCCAGCAGCCAAGGTGATGGTAGCAGCTACGAGCAGTACTTC. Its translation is CASSQGDGSSYEQYF.

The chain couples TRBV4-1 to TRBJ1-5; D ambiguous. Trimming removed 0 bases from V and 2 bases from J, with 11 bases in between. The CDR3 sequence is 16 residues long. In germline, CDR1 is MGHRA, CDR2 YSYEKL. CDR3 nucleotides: TGCGCCAGCAGCCAAGATGGCGCGACCGGCAATCAGCCCCAGCATTTT. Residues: CASSQDGATGNQPQHF.

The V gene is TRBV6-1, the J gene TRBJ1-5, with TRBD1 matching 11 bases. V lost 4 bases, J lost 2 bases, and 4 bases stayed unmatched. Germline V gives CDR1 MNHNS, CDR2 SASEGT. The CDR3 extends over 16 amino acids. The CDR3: CASSAGTGGGNQPQHF. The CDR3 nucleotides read TGTGCCAGCAGTGCCGGGACAGGGGGTGGCAATCAGCCCCAGCATTTT.

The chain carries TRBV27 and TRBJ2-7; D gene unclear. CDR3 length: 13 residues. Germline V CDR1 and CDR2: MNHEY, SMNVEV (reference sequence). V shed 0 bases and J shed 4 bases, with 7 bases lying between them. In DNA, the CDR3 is TGTGCCAGCAGTTTATCTTACCTTTACGAGCAGTACTTC. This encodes CASSLSYLYEQYF.

CDR3 nucleotides: TGTGCCAGCAGCTTAGATCGGGGGATCGCAGATACGCAGTATTTT. Translating gives CASSLDRGIADTQYF. The V call is TRBV11-2, the J call TRBJ2-3; D possibly corresponds to TRBD2 (6 bases). Trimming took 0 bases from V and 4 from J, leaving 11 bases between them. The germline gives CDR1 SGHAT, CDR2 FQNNGV. The CDR3 has 15 amino acids.

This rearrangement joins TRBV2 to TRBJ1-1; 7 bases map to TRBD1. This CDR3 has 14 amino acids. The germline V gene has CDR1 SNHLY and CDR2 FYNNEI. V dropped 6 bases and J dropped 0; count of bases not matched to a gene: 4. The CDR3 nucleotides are TGTGCCAGCAGCGTAGGGGGCGTGAACACTGAAGCTTTCTTT. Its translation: CASSVGGVNTEAFF.

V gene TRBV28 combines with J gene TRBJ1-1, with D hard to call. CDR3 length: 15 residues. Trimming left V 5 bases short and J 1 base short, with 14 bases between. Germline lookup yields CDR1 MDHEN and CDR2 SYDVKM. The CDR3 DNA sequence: TGTGCCAGCAGTACCCCGGGAGGACCGAACACTGAAGCTTTCTTT. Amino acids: CASSTPGGPNTEAFF. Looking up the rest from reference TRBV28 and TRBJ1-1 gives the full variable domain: DVKVTQSSRYLVKRTGEKVFLECVQDMDHENMFWYRQDPGLGLRLIYFSYDVKMKEKGDIPEGYSVSREKKERFSLILESASTNQTSMYLCASSTPGGPNTEAFFGQGTRLTVV.

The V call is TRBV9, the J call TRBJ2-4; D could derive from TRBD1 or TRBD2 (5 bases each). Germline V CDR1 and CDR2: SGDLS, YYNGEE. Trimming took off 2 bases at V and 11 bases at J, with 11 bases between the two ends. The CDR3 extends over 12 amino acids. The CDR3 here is CASSVGQGVQYF. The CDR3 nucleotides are TGTGCCAGCAGCGTTGGTCAGGGAGTTCAGTACTTC.

As DNA, the CDR3 is TGTGCCAGCAGTTACTCGAGCAGGACAGGGGGCTACACCTTC. Translating it yields CASSYSSRTGGYTF. V and J are TRBV6-5 and TRBJ1-2; 8 bases map to TRBD1. This CDR3 comprises 14 residues. Germline V lookup: CDR1 MNHEY, CDR2 SVGAGI. V lost 0 bases and J lost 8; bases outside the gene matches: 5.